This TCR beta chain was found in a study of blood T cells in healthy people across ages (dated by TCRdb to 2015 to 2017). At the level of the whole study: In model experiments, roughly one uniquely barcoded TCR beta cDNA molecule per two T cells was captured by template switching. Two additional independent replicas of 1 million unique cDNA reads from the same blood draw were analyzed for two donors (one aged 18 to 29 and one aged 80 or older). The study measured age-related changes in TCR beta repertoire diversity using deep sequencing normalized with unique cDNA molecular identifiers. The donors were split into four age groups: young (average around 15 years), middle-aged (39), aged (roughly 68) and long-lived (under 90). To avoid experimental bias, donors of different ages were distributed randomly across sequencing lanes.

Between the V and J ends, shortened by 1 base and 5 bases respectively, the junction contains 9 bases. The CDR3 runs 13 residues from the cysteine to the phenylalanine. Only the CDR3 region is kept as DNA, spanning 39 bases read in frame from base 1. Taken from the germline V gene, the CDR1 and CDR2 loops are SGHRS and YFSETQ. The library was obtained by 5' RACE. The listed sequencing device is Illumina HiSeq 2500. A second PCR of about 7 to 12 cycles was run with a J-beta primer mix and a sample-barcoded 5' primer. A template-switch 5' adaptor carrying 12 random nucleotides introduced a unique molecular identifier onto each TCR beta cDNA molecule. Each sample yielded at least 3 million CDR3-containing paired-end reads. The Mint cDNA synthesis kit, primed by a TRBC-specific oligonucleotide, was used to synthesize first-strand cDNA from all RNA. After uracil-DNA glycosylase treatment, a first 18-cycle PCR used universal primers M1SS and BC2_uni_R on all cDNA. In the authors' own workflow: Normalization of each sample was performed by random selection of 1 million high-quality reads, each carrying a distinct molecular identifier. Reads sharing molecular identifiers were discarded rather than binned into consensus sequences. MiTCR, run with a Q25 quality threshold and the strictest error-elimination algorithm, handled CDR3 identification, clonotype clustering and error correction. A nonparametric unseen species model using Euler transformation provided a lower-bound estimate of total TCR beta diversity. Through fastp at Q25 and MiXCR, TCRdb rebuilt clones from the public reads, retaining in-frame beta chains. Entries that share a CDR3 protein sequence are merged under the most common genes and DNA. The authors' filters were not applied to this entry. This sample gives 1.5 million to 2 million distinct CDR3 sequences in total; about 50% of them show up just once. 2.1% of the sample belongs to the ten largest clones.

Study-wide conclusions, independent of this receptor: The percentage of naive T cells measured by flow cytometry correlated strongly with observed TCR beta diversity. Observed TCR beta diversity per million T cells fell roughly linearly with age, and a significant reduction was already apparent by age about 38. Because the CMV infection status of the donors was unknown, age-related changes in expanded clonotypes may potentially have been confounded. Estimates of total diversity based on one million sequenced T cells were regarded as lower bounds and as underestimates. Since profiling was done on bulk unsorted PBMCs, naive and antigen-experienced compartments could not be conclusively compared. Compared with the aged group, more naive CD4+ T cells, fewer expanded clones and increased TCR diversity were shown by the long-lived group, suggesting age selection.

The donors were under 40 Caucasian individuals from Russia, aged about 6 to 100 years, who were systemically healthy. Roughly 10 milliliters of peripheral blood were drawn from each donor into EDTA-treated Vacutainer tubes. Ficoll-Paque density-gradient centrifugation was used to isolate PBMCs, with at least 6.5 million per sample. Total RNA, at least 6 micrograms per sample, was extracted from PBMCs with Trizol reagent. For every donor, an aliquot of PBMCs went through flow cytometry to measure the percentages of naive CD45RAhigh/CD27high T cells. Points on this clonotype: The clone's antigen remains unknown. Base-call qualities are not available, and no considerably larger clone is one nucleotide away.

The sequence is built from TRBV5-1 and TRBJ2-5, with the D gene too uncertain to name. The sequence was collected from a middle-aged woman in good health. The sequenced sample consisted of blood. The CDR3: CASSLQPRETQYF. The bases are TGCGCCAGCAGCTTGCAGCCGCGGGAGACCCAGTACTTC.